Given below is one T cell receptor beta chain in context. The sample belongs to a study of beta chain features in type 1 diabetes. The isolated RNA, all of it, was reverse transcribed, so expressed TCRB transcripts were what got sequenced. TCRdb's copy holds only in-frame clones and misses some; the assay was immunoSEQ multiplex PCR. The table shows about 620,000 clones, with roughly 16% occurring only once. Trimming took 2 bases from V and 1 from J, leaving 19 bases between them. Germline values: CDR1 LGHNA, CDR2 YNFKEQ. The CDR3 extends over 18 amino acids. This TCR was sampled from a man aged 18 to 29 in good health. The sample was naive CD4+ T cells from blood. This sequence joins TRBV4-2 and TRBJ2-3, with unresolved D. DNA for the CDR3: TGTGCCAGCAGCCAAAGGCCCCCACGGAGCGACCGCACAGATACGCAGTATTTT. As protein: CASSQRPPRSDRTDTQYF.